The clone carrying this TCR beta chain was counted only a few times. What it recognizes is unknown. RNA transcripts yielded amplified TCR beta CDR3 regions. Researchers ran a first-round RT-PCR on the TCR CDR3 using the HTBI primer set. TCRdb recomputed calls from the multiplex PCR reads with MiXCR, one row per CDR3 protein. The sample has under 450,000 distinct CDR3 sequences; 17% are singletons. The data were taken from a study of T cells in Graves' hyperthyroidism and ophthalmopathy. For the study at large: Blood was drawn when the patient was first diagnosed and still untreated. Points from the study as a whole: From stable hyperthyroidism, ophthalmopathy was separated by a 13 V-J model. Researchers found most expanded thyroid clonotypes above 0.001 in blood as well.

The germline CDR1 and CDR2 sequences are SEHNR and FQNEAQ (reference sequence). This CDR3 comprises 14 residues. The V end lost 3 bases, the J end lost 6 bases, and 14 bases lay between the germline ends. Fresh 10 ml peripheral blood yielded PBMCs. The J gene is TRBJ1-2, the V gene TRBV7-9; possible D gene TRBD1, 6 bases. The clonotype originates from a woman younger than 45 with Graves' hyperthyroidism that later progressed to Graves' ophthalmopathy. Material for sequencing was blood. DNA of the CDR3: TGTGCCAGCAGCTTTTACCAGGGGCCCGATGGCTACACCTTC. Protein sequence: CASSFYQGPDGYTF.